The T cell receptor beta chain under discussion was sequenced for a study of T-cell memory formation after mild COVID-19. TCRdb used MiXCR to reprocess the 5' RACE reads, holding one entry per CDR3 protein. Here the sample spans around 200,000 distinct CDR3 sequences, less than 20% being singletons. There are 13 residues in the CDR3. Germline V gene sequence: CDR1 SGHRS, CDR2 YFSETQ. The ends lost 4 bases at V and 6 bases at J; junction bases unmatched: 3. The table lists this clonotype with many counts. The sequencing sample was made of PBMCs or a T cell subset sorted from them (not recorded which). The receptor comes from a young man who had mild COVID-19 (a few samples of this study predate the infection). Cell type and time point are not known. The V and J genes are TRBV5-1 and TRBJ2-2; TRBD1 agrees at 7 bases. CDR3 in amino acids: CASSPDRAGELFF. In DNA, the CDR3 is TGCGCCAGCAGCCCCGACAGGGCCGGGGAGCTGTTTTTT.